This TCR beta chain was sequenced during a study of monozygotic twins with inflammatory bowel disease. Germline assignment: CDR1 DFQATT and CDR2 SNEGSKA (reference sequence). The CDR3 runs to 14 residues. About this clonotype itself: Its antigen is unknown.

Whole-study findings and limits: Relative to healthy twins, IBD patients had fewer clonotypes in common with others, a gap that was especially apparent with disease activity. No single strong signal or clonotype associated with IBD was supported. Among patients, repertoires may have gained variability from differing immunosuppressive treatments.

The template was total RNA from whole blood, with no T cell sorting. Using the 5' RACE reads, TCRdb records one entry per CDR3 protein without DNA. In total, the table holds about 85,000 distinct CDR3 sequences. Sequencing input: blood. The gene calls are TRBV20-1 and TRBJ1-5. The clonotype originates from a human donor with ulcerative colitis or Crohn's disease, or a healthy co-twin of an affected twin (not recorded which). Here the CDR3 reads CSARWRDPGQPQHF.